This T cell receptor (beta chain) was found in a study of OX40 agonist ivuxolimab in advanced cancers. Study-wide context: All patients had ivuxolimab intravenously every 2 weeks at 0.01 to 10 mg/kg.

The length of the CDR3 is 13 residues. Trimming took off 6 bases at V and 6 bases at J, with 15 bases between the two ends. The germline V gene has CDR1 LNHDA and CDR2 SQIVND (reference sequence). Produced via immunoSEQ multiplex PCR; TCRdb's table is partial and in-frame only. The sample has some 74,000 clones, about 85% seen once. Blood sampling was done at baseline, cycle 4 day 1, and cycle 7 day 1. This clonotype was obtained from an adult with an advanced solid tumor such as melanoma, head and neck, liver or kidney cancer. Sequenced material: CD4+ or CD8+ T cells sorted from blood, taken in a trial of the OX40 agonist ivuxolimab. This chain uses TRBV19 with TRBJ2-7; D is undetermined. CDR3 nucleotide sequence: TGTGCCAGTAGCCGGGCCGCAGGCGGCGAGCAGTACTTC. Amino acid sequence: CASSRAAGGEQYF.